This T cell receptor beta chain emerged from a study of blood T cell repertoires in COVID-19. Study overall: PBMCs, B-cell-depleted T cells, or T cells provided the cDNA or gDNA that made up the material.

The assay was immunoSEQ multiplex PCR, and TCRdb's table has in-frame clones only and misses some. Of about 68,000 clones listed, 80% to 90% are singletons. From germline, CDR1 is SGHDN and CDR2 FVKESK. V lost 4 bases and J lost 3, with 13 bases in between. The CDR3 is 14 amino acids. The chain combines TRBV14 with TRBJ2-7, with D perhaps matching TRBD2 (6 bases). The sequence came from a woman in her sixties or seventies with acute or convalescent COVID-19. Source material: peripheral blood. CDR3 nucleotide sequence: TGTGCCAGCAGCCTGGGACGGGGACTCTACGAGCAGTACTTC. Translated, it gives CASSLGRGLYEQYF.